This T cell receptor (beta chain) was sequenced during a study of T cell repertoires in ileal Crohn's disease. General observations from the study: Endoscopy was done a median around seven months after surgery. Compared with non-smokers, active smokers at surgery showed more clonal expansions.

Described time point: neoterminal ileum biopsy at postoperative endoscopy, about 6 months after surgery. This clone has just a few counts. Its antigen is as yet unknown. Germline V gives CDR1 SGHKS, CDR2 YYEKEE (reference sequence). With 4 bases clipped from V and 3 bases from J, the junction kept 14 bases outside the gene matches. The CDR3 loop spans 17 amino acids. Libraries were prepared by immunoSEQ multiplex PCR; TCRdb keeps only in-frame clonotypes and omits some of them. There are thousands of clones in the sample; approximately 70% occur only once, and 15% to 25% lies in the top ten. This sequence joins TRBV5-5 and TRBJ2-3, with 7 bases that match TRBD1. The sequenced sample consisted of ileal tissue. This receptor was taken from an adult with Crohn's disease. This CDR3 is CASSPKRVGGVTDTQYF. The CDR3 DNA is TGTGCCAGCAGCCCAAAACGGGTAGGGGGCGTGACAGATACGCAGTATTTT.